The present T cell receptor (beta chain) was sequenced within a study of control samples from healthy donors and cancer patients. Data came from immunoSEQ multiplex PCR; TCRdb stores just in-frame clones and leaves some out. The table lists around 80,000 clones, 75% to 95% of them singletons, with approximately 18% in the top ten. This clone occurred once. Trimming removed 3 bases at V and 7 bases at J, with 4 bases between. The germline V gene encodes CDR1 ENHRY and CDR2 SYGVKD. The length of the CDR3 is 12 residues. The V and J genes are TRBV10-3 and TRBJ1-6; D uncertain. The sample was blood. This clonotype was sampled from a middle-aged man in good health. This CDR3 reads CAISERNSPLHF. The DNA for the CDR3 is TGTGCCATCAGTGAAAGGAATTCACCCCTCCACTTT.